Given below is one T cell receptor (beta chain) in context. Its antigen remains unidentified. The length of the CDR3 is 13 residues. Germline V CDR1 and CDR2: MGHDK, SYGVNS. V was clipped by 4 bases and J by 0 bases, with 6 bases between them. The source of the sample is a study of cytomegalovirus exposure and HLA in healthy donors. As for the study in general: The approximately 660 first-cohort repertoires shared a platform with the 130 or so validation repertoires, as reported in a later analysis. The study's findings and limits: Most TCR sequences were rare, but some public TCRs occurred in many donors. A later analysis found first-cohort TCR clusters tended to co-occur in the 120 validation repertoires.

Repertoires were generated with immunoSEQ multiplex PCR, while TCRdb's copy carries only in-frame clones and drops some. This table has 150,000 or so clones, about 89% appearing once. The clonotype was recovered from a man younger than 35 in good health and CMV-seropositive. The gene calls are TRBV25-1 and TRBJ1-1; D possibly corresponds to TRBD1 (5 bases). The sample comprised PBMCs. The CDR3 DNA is TGTGCCAGCAGTGCAGGGATGAACACTGAAGCTTTCTTT. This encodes CASSAGMNTEAFF.